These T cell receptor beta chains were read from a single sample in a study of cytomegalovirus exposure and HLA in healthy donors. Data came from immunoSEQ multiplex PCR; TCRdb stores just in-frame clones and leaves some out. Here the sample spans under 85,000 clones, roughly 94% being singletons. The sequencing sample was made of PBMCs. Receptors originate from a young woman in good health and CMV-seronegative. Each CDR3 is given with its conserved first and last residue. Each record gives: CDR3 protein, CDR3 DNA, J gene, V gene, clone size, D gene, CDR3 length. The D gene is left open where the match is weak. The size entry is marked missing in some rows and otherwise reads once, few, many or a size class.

cdr3_aa: CASSPESGYGYTF; cdr3_nt: TGTGCCAGCAGCCCGGAGAGTGGCTATGGCTACACCTTC; j_call: TRBJ1-2; v_call: TRBV5-4; clone_size: .; d_call: .; cdr3_length: 13
cdr3_aa: CASSFQGATYNQPQHF; cdr3_nt: TGTGCCAGCAGTTTCCAGGGGGCAACATACAATCAGCCCCAGCATTTT; j_call: TRBJ1-5; v_call: TRBV6-6; clone_size: .; d_call: TRBD1; cdr3_length: 16
cdr3_aa: CASSLGQGAHGYTF; cdr3_nt: TGTGCCAGCAGCTTGGGACAGGGGGCGCATGGCTACACCTTC; j_call: TRBJ1-2; v_call: TRBV7-6; clone_size: once; d_call: TRBD1; cdr3_length: 14
cdr3_aa: CASSDVENSGSTDTQYF; cdr3_nt: TGCGCCAGCAGTGACGTCGAGAATAGCGGGAGCACAGATACGCAGTATTTT; j_call: TRBJ2-3; v_call: TRBV10-1; clone_size: .; d_call: TRBD2; cdr3_length: 17
cdr3_aa: CASSQSAGGQFAEQYF; cdr3_nt: TGTGCCAGCAGCCAATCGGCGGGGGGACAGTTCGCCGAGCAGTACTTC; j_call: TRBJ2-7; v_call: TRBV16; clone_size: .; d_call: .; cdr3_length: 16
cdr3_aa: CASSLDGGTSTDTQYF; cdr3_nt: TGCGCCAGCAGCTTGGACGGCGGGACTAGCACAGATACGCAGTATTTT; j_call: TRBJ2-3; v_call: TRBV5-1; clone_size: .; d_call: .; cdr3_length: 16
cdr3_aa: CASRTDRVYTGELFF; cdr3_nt: TGCGCCAGCAGGACGGACAGGGTCTACACCGGGGAGCTGTTTTTT; j_call: TRBJ2-2; v_call: TRBV10-1; clone_size: .; d_call: TRBD1; cdr3_length: 15
cdr3_aa: CASQGQANYNSPLHF; cdr3_nt: TGTGCCAGCCAGGGACAGGCGAACTATAATTCACCCCTCCACTTT; j_call: TRBJ1-6; v_call: TRBV19; clone_size: .; d_call: TRBD1; cdr3_length: 15
cdr3_aa: CATSRGGQGTNEKLFF; cdr3_nt: TGTGCCACCAGCAGAGGTGGACAGGGTACTAATGAAAAACTGTTTTTT; j_call: TRBJ1-4; v_call: TRBV15; clone_size: .; d_call: TRBD1; cdr3_length: 16
cdr3_aa: CASSQEPGVTEAFF; cdr3_nt: TGCGCCAGCAGCCAAGAGCCCGGGGTCACTGAAGCTTTCTTT; j_call: TRBJ1-1; v_call: TRBV4-3; clone_size: .; d_call: .; cdr3_length: 14
cdr3_aa: CASSQDLAGGWDEQYF; cdr3_nt: TGCGCCAGCAGCCAGGATCTAGCGGGGGGGTGGGACGAGCAGTACTTC; j_call: TRBJ2-7; v_call: TRBV4-1; clone_size: once; d_call: TRBD2; cdr3_length: 16
cdr3_aa: CASSFYDLAGVSKNIQYF; cdr3_nt: TGTGCCAGCAGCTTTTACGATCTAGCGGGAGTTTCTAAGAACATTCAGTACTTC; j_call: TRBJ2-4; v_call: TRBV5-6; clone_size: .; d_call: TRBD2; cdr3_length: 18
cdr3_aa: CASSFYAPRVYEQYF; cdr3_nt: TGTGCCAGCAGTTTCTATGCGCCTAGAGTCTACGAGCAGTACTTC; j_call: TRBJ2-7; v_call: TRBV28; clone_size: .; d_call: .; cdr3_length: 15
cdr3_aa: CASSTGQGNEKLFF; cdr3_nt: TGCGCCAGCAGCACGGGACAGGGTAATGAAAAACTGTTTTTT; j_call: TRBJ1-4; v_call: TRBV5-1; clone_size: .; d_call: TRBD1; cdr3_length: 14
cdr3_aa: CASSEPDPRGEQFF; cdr3_nt: TGTGCCAGCAGTGAACCCGACCCCCGGGGTGAGCAGTTCTTC; j_call: TRBJ2-1; v_call: TRBV2; clone_size: .; d_call: .; cdr3_length: 14
cdr3_aa: CASSLPGHPAELSGSPLHF; cdr3_nt: TGTGCCAGCAGCCTGCCGGGACACCCGGCGGAACTAAGCGGTTCACCCCTCCACTTT; j_call: TRBJ1-6; v_call: TRBV7-9; clone_size: few; d_call: .; cdr3_length: 19
cdr3_aa: CASSQGSAGETQYF; cdr3_nt: TGCGCCAGCAGCCAAGGGTCGGCGGGGGAGACCCAGTACTTC; j_call: TRBJ2-5; v_call: TRBV4-1; clone_size: .; d_call: .; cdr3_length: 14
cdr3_aa: CASSSGLAGSEQYF; cdr3_nt: TGTGCCAGCAGCTCCGGACTAGCGGGAAGCGAGCAGTACTTC; j_call: TRBJ2-7; v_call: TRBV7-3; clone_size: .; d_call: TRBD2; cdr3_length: 14
cdr3_aa: CAWSVSSGTSGRFYNEQFF; cdr3_nt: TGTGCCTGGAGTGTAAGCTCCGGGACTAGCGGACGTTTTTACAATGAGCAGTTCTTC; j_call: TRBJ2-1; v_call: TRBV30; clone_size: few; d_call: TRBD2; cdr3_length: 19
cdr3_aa: CASSSFQWYEQYF; cdr3_nt: TGTGCCAGCAGTTCCTTCCAGTGGTACGAGCAGTACTTC; j_call: TRBJ2-7; v_call: TRBV28; clone_size: .; d_call: .; cdr3_length: 13
cdr3_aa: CASSYVPLEAGELFF; cdr3_nt: TGTGCCAGCAGTTACGTCCCACTAGAGGCCGGGGAGCTGTTTTTT; j_call: TRBJ2-2; v_call: TRBV6-5; clone_size: .; d_call: .; cdr3_length: 15
cdr3_aa: CASRPTGYGYEQYF; cdr3_nt: TGCGCCAGCAGGCCGACAGGGTACGGGTACGAGCAGTACTTC; j_call: TRBJ2-7; v_call: TRBV5-1; clone_size: .; d_call: TRBD1; cdr3_length: 14
cdr3_aa: CASSLLGGTGELFF; cdr3_nt: TGTGCCAGCAGCCTTCTGGGGGGCACCGGGGAGCTGTTTTTT; j_call: TRBJ2-2; v_call: TRBV7-9; clone_size: .; d_call: .; cdr3_length: 14
cdr3_aa: CATQVLAGEPNEQFF; cdr3_nt: TGCGCCACGCAGGTACTAGCGGGAGAACCCAATGAGCAGTTCTTC; j_call: TRBJ2-1; v_call: TRBV10-2; clone_size: .; d_call: TRBD2; cdr3_length: 15
cdr3_aa: CASNWGGARGTEAFF; cdr3_nt: TGTGCCAGCAATTGGGGGGGCGCGAGGGGCACTGAAGCTTTCTTT; j_call: TRBJ1-1; v_call: TRBV6-1; clone_size: once; d_call: .; cdr3_length: 15
cdr3_aa: CASNLGLEGTGSADTQYF; cdr3_nt: TGTGCCAGCAACCTAGGGTTAGAGGGGACAGGGTCAGCAGATACGCAGTATTTT; j_call: TRBJ2-3; v_call: TRBV7-9; clone_size: .; d_call: TRBD1; cdr3_length: 18
cdr3_aa: CASSFDRVGTEAFF; cdr3_nt: TGTGCCAGCAGCTTCGACAGGGTAGGTACTGAAGCTTTCTTT; j_call: TRBJ1-1; v_call: TRBV5-6; clone_size: .; d_call: TRBD1; cdr3_length: 14
cdr3_aa: CSVVERPNTGELFF; cdr3_nt: TGCAGCGTTGTCGAGCGCCCGAACACCGGGGAGCTGTTTTTT; j_call: TRBJ2-2; v_call: TRBV29-1; clone_size: .; d_call: .; cdr3_length: 14
cdr3_aa: CASSIGQNNSPLHF; cdr3_nt: TGTGCCAGTAGTATCGGACAGAATAATTCACCCCTCCACTTT; j_call: TRBJ1-6; v_call: TRBV19; clone_size: .; d_call: .; cdr3_length: 14